This T cell receptor (beta chain) was retrieved from a study of beta chain features in type 1 diabetes. Overall study: The patient and healthy donor groups were comparable for age, gender and cell yields.

Expressed TCRB transcripts were sequenced because the isolated RNA had all been reverse transcribed beforehand. Clones were sequenced by immunoSEQ multiplex PCR, and TCRdb holds only the in-frame ones, with some missing. Counted here are about 340,000 clones, around an eighth occurring once; the ten biggest clones make up 0.015%. CDR3 length: 14 residues. V lost 5 bases, J lost 0 bases, and 9 bases lay in between. Germline CDR1 SSHAT, CDR2 FNYEAQ (reference sequence). In its sample, this clone was seen a few times. Its target is not known. Findings and caveats of the study: Moderately but significantly shorter TCRB CDR3s were found in Type 1 diabetes patients in all four CD4+ subsets.

Via CD45RO/CCR7/CD25/CD127/CD95/CD27, cells of the CD4+ naive, central memory, regulatory and stem cell-like memory subsets were sorted. J is TRBJ2-3 and V is TRBV7-7; weak D call: TRBD1 (6 bases). The source material was naive CD4+ T cells from blood. The TCR comes from a woman between 18 and 29 years old with type 1 diabetes. CDR3 residues: CASSQGQSTDTQYF. The CDR3 bases are TGTGCCAGCAGCCAAGGACAGAGCACAGATACGCAGTATTTT.